These T cell receptor beta chains were read from a single sample in a study of T-cell reconstitution after alpha-beta-depleted transplantation in children. TCRdb itself ran the PCR reads through MiXCR, one entry per CDR3 protein. The table has about 500,000 distinct CDR3 sequences, about 31% seen once; the top ten hold more than 2%. This material consisted of PBMCs from the stem cell graft donor, taken from the stem cell graft. Receptors were obtained from a human donor who donated a stem cell graft to a child with aplastic anemia. The CDR3 runs from the conserved cysteine through the conserved F or W. Fields, in order: V gene, J gene, clone size, D gene, CDR3 DNA, CDR3 protein. D genes are given only for firm matches. Clone size appears in some rows only: once, few, many, or a class for an expanded clone.

V: TRBV29-1
J: TRBJ2-4
size: -
D: -
DNA: TGCAGCGTCGGAATGGGACGAGGGGGGTCCCAAAACATTCAGTACTTC
CDR3: CSVGMGRGGSQNIQYF

V: TRBV27
J: TRBJ1-1
size: -
D: -
DNA: TGTGCCAGCAGTTTATCATCCACGAACACTGAAGCTTTCTTT
CDR3: CASSLSSTNTEAFF

V: TRBV14
J: TRBJ2-3
size: -
D: -
DNA: TGTGCCAGCAGCCAAGATACTCGGTTTCCTAGCACAGATACGCAGTATTTT
CDR3: CASSQDTRFPSTDTQYF

V: TRBV12-3/TRBV12-4
J: TRBJ2-7
size: -
D: TRBD1
DNA: TGTGCCAGCAGTCGGACAGGGGCCAGCACCTACGAGCAGTACTTC
CDR3: CASSRTGASTYEQYF

V: TRBV4-3
J: TRBJ2-3
size: -
D: -
DNA: TGCGCCAGCAGCCAAGATTTCAGAGCGGGCGTTACAGATACGCAGTATTTT
CDR3: CASSQDFRAGVTDTQYF

V: TRBV7-6
J: TRBJ2-7
size: many
D: TRBD1
DNA: TGTGCCAGCAGCTCCGGGACAGGGGTCTACGAGCAGTACTTC
CDR3: CASSSGTGVYEQYF

V: TRBV6-2/TRBV6-3
J: TRBJ2-5
size: few
D: TRBD2
DNA: TGTGCCAGCACCAACGGGACTAGCTGGGAGACCCAGTACTTC
CDR3: CASTNGTSWETQYF

V: TRBV6-1
J: TRBJ2-1
size: few
D: -
DNA: TGTGCCAGCATACAGCGGAGCTCCTACAATGAGCAGTTCTTC
CDR3: CASIQRSSYNEQFF

V: TRBV4-2
J: TRBJ2-1
size: once
D: TRBD2
DNA: TGTGCCAGCAGCCCAGGACTAGCGGGAGGGCCGTACAATAAGCAGTTCTTC
CDR3: CASSPGLAGGPYNKQFF

V: TRBV7-9
J: TRBJ1-2
size: -
D: TRBD1
DNA: TGTGCCAGCAGCCCTGGACAGGGGACCACTTATGGCTACACCTTC
CDR3: CASSPGQGTTYGYTF

V: TRBV29-1
J: TRBJ1-2
size: -
D: -
DNA: TGCAGCGTTCAAACAGCGACCTATGGCTACACCTTC
CDR3: CSVQTATYGYTF

V: TRBV20-1
J: TRBJ2-7
size: -
D: -
DNA: TGCAGTGCCAACAGTTATAATTTCTACGAGCAGTACTTC
CDR3: CSANSYNFYEQYF

V: TRBV12-3/TRBV12-4
J: TRBJ2-2
size: few
D: -
DNA: TGTGCCAGCAGTTTCGGGTCAGATACCGGGGAGCTGTTTTTT
CDR3: CASSFGSDTGELFF

V: TRBV12-3/TRBV12-4
J: TRBJ2-3
size: -
D: -
DNA: TGTGCCAGCAGCCCTGACAGAGGGGGCACAGATACGCAGTATTTT
CDR3: CASSPDRGGTDTQYF

V: TRBV24-1
J: TRBJ2-1
size: few
D: TRBD2
DNA: TGTGCCACCAGTGATTCTGGGGGAGGGAACAATGAGCAGTTCTTC
CDR3: CATSDSGGGNNEQFF

V: TRBV7-9
J: TRBJ2-1
size: -
D: -
DNA: TGTGCCAGCAGCCCTAATTCCCGAGGGTACAATGAGCAGTTCTTC
CDR3: CASSPNSRGYNEQFF

V: TRBV5-1
J: TRBJ2-3
size: many
D: -
DNA: TGCGCCAGCAGTTTATCGACAGGCTCCCTCGGCACAGATACGCAGTATTTT
CDR3: CASSLSTGSLGTDTQYF

V: TRBV20-1
J: TRBJ1-2
size: -
D: TRBD1
DNA: TGCAGTGCCCTAGGAAGGGACAGGGGATCCTATGGCTACACCTTC
CDR3: CSALGRDRGSYGYTF

V: TRBV9
J: TRBJ1-5
size: -
D: -
DNA: TGTGCCAGCAGCGCCGGACTTTCTAGCAATCAGCCCCAGCATTTT
CDR3: CASSAGLSSNQPQHF

V: TRBV29-1
J: TRBJ2-7
size: few
D: -
DNA: TGCAGCGTTGATGGCGGGGCCTTCTCCTACGAGCAGTACTTC
CDR3: CSVDGGAFSYEQYF

V: TRBV20-1
J: TRBJ2-3
size: -
D: -
DNA: TGCAGTGCTAGTGAGGCTAGATTGGCAGATACGCAGTATTTT
CDR3: CSASEARLADTQYF

V: TRBV20-1
J: TRBJ2-1
size: -
D: -
DNA: TGCAGTGCTTTCTCCGGGACTTTCTACAATGAGCAGTTCTTC
CDR3: CSAFSGTFYNEQFF

V: TRBV11-2
J: TRBJ1-5
size: -
D: -
DNA: TGTGCCAGCAGCTTAGGCACCACCAATCAGCCCCAGCATTTT
CDR3: CASSLGTTNQPQHF

V: TRBV7-9
J: TRBJ2-7
size: once
D: -
DNA: TGTGCCAGCAGCTTAGCGCGCAGGACTTCCTACGAGCAGTACTTC
CDR3: CASSLARRTSYEQYF

V: TRBV28
J: TRBJ1-5
size: -
D: -
DNA: TGTGCCAGCAGCCCCACTGGAGCTAGCAATCAGCCCCAGCATTTT
CDR3: CASSPTGASNQPQHF

V: TRBV20-1
J: TRBJ2-1
size: -
D: -
DNA: TGCAGTGCTAGTCAGGGGGGGGACAATGAGCAGTTCTTC
CDR3: CSASQGGDNEQFF

V: TRBV5-1
J: TRBJ1-2
size: few
D: -
DNA: TGCGCCAGCAGCCTACAGGCAAGCTATGGCTACACCTTC
CDR3: CASSLQASYGYTF

V: TRBV9
J: TRBJ2-7
size: -
D: -
DNA: TGTGCCAGCAGCGTAGAGGGGCAGGGGCTCGTCGAGCAGTACTTC
CDR3: CASSVEGQGLVEQYF

V: TRBV5-5
J: TRBJ2-1
size: few
D: -
DNA: TGTGCCAGCAGCGCCTGGCAGGGCGGTTATGAGCAGTTCTTC
CDR3: CASSAWQGGYEQFF

V: TRBV15
J: TRBJ2-1
size: -
D: TRBD2
DNA: TGTGCCACCAGCAGAAGACTAGCGGACAATGAGCAGTTCTTC
CDR3: CATSRRLADNEQFF

V: TRBV7-8
J: TRBJ2-5
size: -
D: TRBD2
DNA: TGTGCCAGCAGCGTGGGGGGGACGAGTCCCCAGTACTTC
CDR3: CASSVGGTSPQYF

V: TRBV6-5
J: TRBJ2-7
size: few
D: -
DNA: TGTGCCAGCAGTCAATTTGGGGAGCAGTACTTC
CDR3: CASSQFGEQYF

V: TRBV6-2/TRBV6-3
J: TRBJ1-5
size: -
D: TRBD1
DNA: TGTGCCAGCAGTGGACAGGCCCATCAGCCCCAGCATTTT
CDR3: CASSGQAHQPQHF

V: TRBV18
J: TRBJ2-1
size: -
D: TRBD1
DNA: TGTGCCAGCCGACCGGGGGACAGGGATGAGCAGTTCTTC
CDR3: CASRPGDRDEQFF

V: TRBV20-1
J: TRBJ1-5
size: few
D: -
DNA: TGCAGTGCTAGAATAGGGAACAATCAGCCCCAGCATTTT
CDR3: CSARIGNNQPQHF

V: TRBV10-3
J: TRBJ1-3
size: -
D: TRBD1
DNA: TGTGCCATCAGTGAATTCACCGGGACAGGAAGCGGCTCTGGAAACACCATATATTTT
CDR3: CAISEFTGTGSGSGNTIYF

V: TRBV29-1
J: TRBJ2-1
size: -
D: TRBD2
DNA: TGCAGCGTTGTAGCGGGAGCGAATGAGCAGTTCTTC
CDR3: CSVVAGANEQFF

V: TRBV27
J: TRBJ1-1
size: -
D: -
DNA: TGTGCCAGCAGTTTAGCAGGGCGGCCGCCGGCTTTCTTT
CDR3: CASSLAGRPPAFF

V: TRBV11-3
J: TRBJ2-1
size: -
D: -
DNA: TGTGCCAGCAGCCCACGGGGGACCGGGGATGAGCAGTTCTTC
CDR3: CASSPRGTGDEQFF

V: TRBV12-3/TRBV12-4
J: TRBJ1-2
size: -
D: -
DNA: TGTGCCAGCAGTTTGGGCGGCAGTCTCTATGGCTACACCTTC
CDR3: CASSLGGSLYGYTF

V: TRBV5-1
J: TRBJ2-5
size: -
D: TRBD2
DNA: TGCGCCAGCAGCCCAGGACTAGCAGCAACCCAAGAGACCCAGTACTTC
CDR3: CASSPGLAATQETQYF

V: TRBV12-3/TRBV12-4
J: TRBJ1-2
size: few
D: -
DNA: TGTGCCAGCAGTTTAGTTTCCAGGGATGGCTACACCTTC
CDR3: CASSLVSRDGYTF

V: TRBV9
J: TRBJ1-6
size: few
D: -
DNA: TGTGCCAGCAGCCTTTCTTATAGCAATTCACCCCTCCACTTT
CDR3: CASSLSYSNSPLHF

V: TRBV5-1
J: TRBJ2-7
size: few
D: TRBD2
DNA: TGCGCCAGCAGCTTGGGGATAGCGGGAGGAGGAGAGCAGTACTTC
CDR3: CASSLGIAGGGEQYF